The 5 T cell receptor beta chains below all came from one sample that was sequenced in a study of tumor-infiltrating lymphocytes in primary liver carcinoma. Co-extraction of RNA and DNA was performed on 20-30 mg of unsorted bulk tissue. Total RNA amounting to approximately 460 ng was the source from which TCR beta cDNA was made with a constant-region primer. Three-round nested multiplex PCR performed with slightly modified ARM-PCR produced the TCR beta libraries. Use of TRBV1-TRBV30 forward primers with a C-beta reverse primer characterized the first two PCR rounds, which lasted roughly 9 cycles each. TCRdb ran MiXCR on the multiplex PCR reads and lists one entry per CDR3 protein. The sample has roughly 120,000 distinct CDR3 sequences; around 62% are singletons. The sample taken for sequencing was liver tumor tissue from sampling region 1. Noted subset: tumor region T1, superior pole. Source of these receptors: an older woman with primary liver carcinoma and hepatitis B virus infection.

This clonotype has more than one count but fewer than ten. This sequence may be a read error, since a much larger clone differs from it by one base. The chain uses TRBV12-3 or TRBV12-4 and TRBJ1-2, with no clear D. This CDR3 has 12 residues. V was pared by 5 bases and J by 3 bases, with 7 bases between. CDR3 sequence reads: CASSPHDYGYTF. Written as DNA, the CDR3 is TGTGCCAGCAGTCCCCATGACTATGGCTACACCTTC.

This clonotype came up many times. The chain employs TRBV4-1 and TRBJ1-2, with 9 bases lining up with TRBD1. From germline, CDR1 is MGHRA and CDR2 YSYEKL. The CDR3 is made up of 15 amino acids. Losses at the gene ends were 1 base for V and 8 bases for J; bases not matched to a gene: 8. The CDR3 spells CASSQGEQGAWGYTF. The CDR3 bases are TGCGCCAGCAGCCAAGGAGAACAGGGGGCCTGGGGCTACACCTTC.

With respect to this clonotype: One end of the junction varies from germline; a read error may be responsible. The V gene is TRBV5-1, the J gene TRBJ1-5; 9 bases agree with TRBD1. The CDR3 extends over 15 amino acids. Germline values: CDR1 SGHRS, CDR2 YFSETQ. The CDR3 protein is CASSFATGGNLPQHF. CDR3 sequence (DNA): TGCGCCAGCAGCTTCGCGACAGGGGGTAATCTGCCCCAGCATTTT.

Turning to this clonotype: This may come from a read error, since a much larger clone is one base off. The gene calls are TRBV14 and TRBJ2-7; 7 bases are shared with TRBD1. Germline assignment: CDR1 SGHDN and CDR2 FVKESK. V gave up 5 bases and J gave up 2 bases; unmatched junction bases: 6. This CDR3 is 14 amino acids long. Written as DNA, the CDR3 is TGTGCCAGCAGCGTTCAGCAGGGGGCCTACGAGCAGTACTTC. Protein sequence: CASSVQQGAYEQYF.

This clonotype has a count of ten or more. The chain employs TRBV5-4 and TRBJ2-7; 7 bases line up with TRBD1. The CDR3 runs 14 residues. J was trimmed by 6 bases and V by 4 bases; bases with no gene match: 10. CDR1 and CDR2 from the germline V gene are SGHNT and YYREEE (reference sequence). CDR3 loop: CASSQTGEMGEQYF. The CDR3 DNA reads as TGTGCCAGCAGCCAAACAGGGGAAATGGGCGAGCAGTACTTC.